This T cell receptor beta chain was observed in a study of T-cell memory formation after mild COVID-19. Points from the study as a whole: CD8+ contracting clones occupied EMRA, while CD4+ ones occupied mainly CM and EM.

The sample holds a few counts of this clonotype. Antigen specificity is unknown. Via MiXCR, TCRdb re-called the 5' RACE reads, giving one row per CDR3 protein. The sample records under 110,000 distinct CDR3 sequences, over 15% being singletons. Germline loops: CDR1 MNHEY, CDR2 SVGEGT. Trimming pared 0 bases from V and 5 bases from J, leaving 10 bases between. CDR3 size: 15 residues. This chain uses TRBV6-2 or TRBV6-3 with TRBJ1-4; D unclear. The source material was PBMCs or a T cell subset sorted from them (not recorded which). The sequence came from an adult woman who had mild COVID-19 (a few samples of this study predate the infection). Cell type and time point are not known. CDR3 loop: CASSYSDRRNEKLFF. DNA of the CDR3: TGTGCCAGCAGTTACTCTGACCGGAGGAATGAAAAACTGTTTTTT.